A single sample is the source of the 30 T cell receptor beta chains below, sequenced in a study of T cells after somatic rescue of genetic block. Sequenced by immunoSEQ multiplex PCR; TCRdb stores in-frame clones only, minus some. Of 70,000 or so clones listed, about nine tenths are singletons. The sequenced material came from peripheral blood mononuclear cells (PBMCs). Receptors were obtained from a man in his forties.

The chain uses TRBV30 and TRBJ2-1; D is perhaps TRBD2 (5 bases). This CDR3 has 14 residues. Germline V gene lookup returns CDR1 GTSNPN and CDR2 SVGIG (reference sequence). V was clipped by 3 bases and J by 3 bases, with 12 bases between them. DNA of the CDR3: TGTGCCTGGAGCTCCGGGATCGTCTACAATGAGCAGTTCTTC. Translated, it gives CAWSSGIVYNEQFF.

This chain uses TRBV29-1 with TRBJ2-2, with 10 bases identical to TRBD1. With V trimmed by 7 bases and J by 3 bases, 14 bases remained unmatched. The CDR3 totals 17 residues. CDR1 is SQVTM and CDR2 is ANQGSEA in the germline V gene. The CDR3 DNA follows: TGCAGCGCCAAAGGAATGCCTGGACAGGGGGACACCGGGGAGCTGTTTTTT. Its translation: CSAKGMPGQGDTGELFF.

The V gene is TRBV5-4, the J gene TRBJ2-1; the match to TRBD1 covers 8 bases. The CDR3 runs to 16 residues. CDR1 is SGHNT and CDR2 is YYREEE in the germline V gene (reference sequence). The junction had 15 bases not matched to a gene; V was cut back by 5 bases and J by 8 bases. As DNA, the CDR3 is TGTGCCAGCAGTGCAGGGGGCTTCGAGCTATTCGATGAGCAGTTCTTC. It translates to CASSAGGFELFDEQFF.

The chain combines TRBV2 with TRBJ1-3; 7 bases match TRBD1. CDR3 length: 16 amino acids. Germline assignment: CDR1 SNHLY and CDR2 FYNNEI. Unmatched junction bases numbered 9, after V lost 5 bases and J lost 2 bases. Here the CDR3 reads CASSPSLTGAGNTIYF. CDR3 bases: TGTGCCAGCAGTCCGTCCCTAACAGGGGCTGGAAACACCATATATTTT.

The chain carries TRBV5-1 and TRBJ2-7; TRBD1 matches 10 bases. The CDR3 has 14 residues. Germline V CDR1 and CDR2: SGHRS, YFSETQ. Trimming at V came to 7 bases and at J to 2 bases, leaving 6 bases not matched to a gene. The CDR3 spells CASSFGTGAYEQYF. CDR3 DNA: TGCGCCAGCTCCTTTGGGACAGGGGCCTACGAGCAGTACTTC.

The genes are TRBV6-1 and TRBJ2-7, with 7 nucleotides matching TRBD1. The ends lost 4 bases at V and 6 bases at J; junction bases unmatched: 6. Germline assignment: CDR1 MNHNS and CDR2 SASEGT. This CDR3 has 13 amino acids. The CDR3 sequence: CASSGQGPTEQYF. The CDR3 DNA reads TGTGCCAGCAGTGGACAGGGTCCTACCGAGCAGTACTTC.

This chain connects TRBV7-2 to TRBJ2-7; D ambiguous. This CDR3 comprises 14 residues. The V end was cut by 0 bases, the J end by 4 bases, with 10 bases between. Looked up from germline, CDR1 is SGHTA and CDR2 is FQGNSA. The DNA of the CDR3 is TGTGCCAGCAGCTTAGCCACTGGCTTATACGAGCAGTACTTC. Protein: CASSLATGLYEQYF. Looking up the rest from reference TRBV7-2 and TRBJ2-7 gives the full variable domain: GAGVSQSPSNKVTEKGKDVELRCDPISGHTALYWYRQSLGQGLEFLIYFQGNSAPDKSGLPSDRFSAERTGGSVSTLTIQRTQQEDSAVYLCASSLATGLYEQYFGPGTRLTVT.

The V and J genes are TRBV7-3 and TRBJ1-6; D might be TRBD1 (5 bases). In germline, CDR1 is SGHTA, CDR2 FQGTGA. The V gene lost 2 bases and the J gene lost 10 bases, with 12 bases spanning the gap. The CDR3 spans 14 residues. The CDR3 sequence: CASSLQGAGSPLHF. In nucleotides, the CDR3 is TGTGCCAGCAGCTTACAGGGAGCAGGGTCACCCCTCCACTTT.

The CDR3 loop reads CASSSRDIYGYTF. In nucleotides, the CDR3 is TGTGCCAGCAGCTCCCGGGACATTTATGGCTACACCTTC. This rearrangement joins TRBV11-2 to TRBJ1-2, with D possibly being TRBD1 (6 bases). Germline V gene sequence: CDR1 SGHAT, CDR2 FQNNGV. The V end lost 4 bases, the J end lost 5 bases, and 11 bases lay between the germline ends. The CDR3 is made up of 13 amino acids.

The chain uses TRBV19 and TRBJ2-7, with D hard to call. The CDR3 has 16 amino acids. V was trimmed by 0 bases and J by 3 bases, leaving 15 bases between them. The V gene's germline CDR1 is LNHDA and CDR2 SQIVND (reference sequence). The DNA for the CDR3 is TGTGCCAGTAGTATAGAGGGTGGCCTCCCGGTCTACGAGCAGTACTTC. This sequence encodes CASSIEGGLPVYEQYF. Supplemented by reference TRBV19 and TRBJ2-7, the full variable domain reads DGGITQSPKYLFRKEGQNVTLSCEQNLNHDAMYWYRQDPGQGLRLIYYSQIVNDFQKGDIAEGYSVSREKKESFPLTVTSAQKNPTAFYLCASSIEGGLPVYEQYFGPGTRLTVT.

This clone was picked up one time. The chain combines TRBV27 with TRBJ1-5; possible D gene TRBD1, 6 bases. This CDR3 has 15 residues. In germline, CDR1 is MNHEY, CDR2 SMNVEV (reference sequence). V lost 3 bases and J 5 bases, leaving 14 bases between the germline ends. This CDR3 reads CASSFGTGIHQPQHF. The CDR3 coding sequence is TGTGCCAGCAGTTTCGGTACAGGGATCCATCAGCCCCAGCATTTT.

The chain joins TRBV7-9 to TRBJ2-3; D is uncertain. The V end lost 8 bases, the J end lost 4 bases, and 16 bases lay between the germline ends. The CDR3 is made up of 14 amino acids. Germline V gene lookup returns CDR1 SEHNR and CDR2 FQNEAQ (reference sequence). CDR3 residues: CASAGRIEADTQYF. CDR3 DNA sequence: TGTGCCAGCGCCGGACGGATAGAGGCAGATACGCAGTATTTT.

V and J are TRBV27 and TRBJ1-1, with D unresolved. Germline-derived CDR1 and CDR2 are MNHEY and SMNVEV (reference sequence). The CDR3 is 13 amino acids. V was pared by 6 bases and J by 4 bases, with 12 bases between. CDR3 DNA sequence: TGTGCCAGCAGCTCCCACAGCGCCACTGAAGCTTTCTTT. This sequence encodes CASSSHSATEAFF.

This clone was seen only a few times. V gene TRBV6-6 combines with J gene TRBJ1-3; TRBD1 aligns across 7 bases. The CDR3 sequence is 16 residues long. J was trimmed by 4 bases and V by 5 bases; bases with no gene match: 11. Looked up from germline, CDR1 is MNHNY and CDR2 is SVGAGI (reference sequence). The CDR3 coding sequence is TGTGCCAGCAGTCAGAACGCCAGGGGGTTAGGAAACACCATATATTTT. Amino acid sequence: CASSQNARGLGNTIYF.

The chain carries TRBV7-2 and TRBJ1-2; D unclear. Germline V gives CDR1 SGHTA, CDR2 FQGNSA. Trimming removed 4 bases from V and 5 bases from J, with 14 bases in between. This CDR3 has 14 amino acids. Written as DNA, the CDR3 is TGTGCCAGCAGCTCCCCCCCGGGAGCATATGGCTACACCTTC. It codes for CASSSPPGAYGYTF.

CDR3 nucleotide sequence: TGTGCCAGCAGCTTAGTAACAGCGGGGTTTCCTTCCAATGAGCAGTTCTTC. Protein: CASSLVTAGFPSNEQFF. The chain employs TRBV7-9 and TRBJ2-1; TRBD2 aligns across 7 bases. The CDR3 runs to 17 residues. Unmatched junction bases numbered 12, after V lost 1 base and J lost 6 bases. Germline V gene data show CDR1 as SEHNR and CDR2 as FQNEAQ (reference sequence).

Written as DNA, the CDR3 is TGTGCCAGCTCATCCGTTCTCTCTAGCACAGATACGCAGTATTTT. Amino acid sequence: CASSSVLSSTDTQYF. This chain connects TRBV18 to TRBJ2-3; unclear D gene. Trimming left V 5 bases short and J 0 bases short, with 12 bases between. Per germline, CDR1 KGHSH and CDR2 LQKENI. There are 15 residues in the CDR3.

CDR3 protein: CASSLGGGATNEKLFF. The CDR3 bases are TGTGCCAGCAGCTTAGGAGGGGGGGCCACTAATGAAAAACTGTTTTTT. The rearrangement links TRBV7-9 to TRBJ1-4; D is perhaps TRBD1 (6 bases). This CDR3 is built from 16 residues. CDR1 and CDR2 (germline): SEHNR, FQNEAQ (reference sequence). The ends were cut back, 1 base at V and 2 bases at J, with 11 bases in the middle.

The chain employs TRBV18 and TRBJ2-7; 8 bases match TRBD1. This CDR3 is built from 14 residues. V was clipped by 5 bases and J by 4 bases; unmatched bases: 7. Germline V gives CDR1 KGHSH, CDR2 LQKENI. The CDR3 is CASSSDRGFYEQYF. The CDR3 coding sequence is TGTGCCAGCTCATCTGACAGGGGATTTTACGAGCAGTACTTC.

The sample holds one count of this clone. The chain joins TRBV28 to TRBJ1-5; D is possibly TRBD1 (5 bases). This CDR3 has 15 residues. V lost 6 bases and J 2 bases, leaving 14 bases between the germline ends. The germline gives CDR1 MDHEN, CDR2 SYDVKM. The CDR3 bases are TGTGCCAGCAGCGGGACCCCGGTAGGCAATCAGCCCCAGCATTTT. This encodes CASSGTPVGNQPQHF.

In its sample, this clone was seen once. The chain couples TRBV6-5 to TRBJ1-4; the D is unclear. In germline, CDR1 is MNHEY, CDR2 SVGAGI. This CDR3 spans 15 amino acids. With 1 base removed from V and 2 bases from J, the gap between germline ends came to 8 bases. For the CDR3, the DNA is TGTGCCAGCAGTTACTTGGGGTACACTAATGAAAAACTGTTTTTT. Protein: CASSYLGYTNEKLFF.

CDR3 sequence reads: CASALTPSYEQYF. For the CDR3, the DNA is TGTGCCAGCGCGCTTACACCCTCCTACGAGCAGTACTTC. The chain is built from TRBV5-4 and TRBJ2-7, with D hard to call. The CDR3 has 13 amino acids. The V gene lost 7 bases and the J gene lost 0 bases, with 11 bases spanning the gap. CDR1 SGHNT and CDR2 YYREEE come from the germline V gene (reference sequence).

The chain recombines TRBV13 with TRBJ2-7; D may match TRBD1 or TRBD2 (6 bases each). The CDR3 contains 13 residues. V was cut by 6 bases and J by 4 bases, with 13 bases left in between. Germline CDR1 PRHDT, CDR2 FYEKMQ (reference sequence). CDR3 loop: CASSLGGPYEQYF. DNA for the CDR3: TGTGCCAGCAGTCTAGGGGGGCCTTACGAGCAGTACTTC.

CDR3 DNA: TGTGCCAGCAGCCTCCCCTTGAATGAGCAGTTCTTC. Translating it yields CASSLPLNEQFF. The rearrangement uses TRBV7-2 and TRBJ2-1; the D is unclear. Germline V gives CDR1 SGHTA, CDR2 FQGNSA. This CDR3 region has 12 residues. V lost 5 bases to trimming and J lost 7 bases, with 9 bases between them.

The J gene is TRBJ2-7, the V gene TRBV28, with 7 nucleotides matching TRBD1. This CDR3 has 13 residues. V lost 6 bases and J lost 4; bases outside the gene matches: 6. The V gene's germline CDR1 is MDHEN and CDR2 SYDVKM. The CDR3, as DNA: TGTGCCAGCAGACTCGACAGGGTGTACGAGCAGTACTTC. Translating it yields CASRLDRVYEQYF.

This chain uses TRBV14 with TRBJ2-7, with D possibly being TRBD2 (5 bases). The CDR3 has 15 residues. Germline V CDR1 and CDR2: SGHDN, FVKESK. Deletions cut 4 bases from V and 4 bases from J, with 17 bases between. CDR3 loop: CASSPPYRGTYEQYF. The CDR3 nucleotides are TGTGCCAGCAGCCCGCCTTACCGGGGAACGTACGAGCAGTACTTC.

This clone is a singleton in its sample. The gene calls are TRBV14 and TRBJ1-2, with D possibly matching TRBD1 (5 bases). The CDR3 consists of 15 residues. The V end lost 3 bases, the J end lost 7 bases, and 18 bases lay between the germline ends. The germline V gene encodes CDR1 SGHDN and CDR2 FVKESK. The CDR3 region is CASSHGDGTGGGYTF. The CDR3 DNA sequence: TGTGCCAGCAGCCACGGGGACGGGACGGGCGGTGGCTACACCTTC.

This chain uses TRBV25-1 with TRBJ1-5; D not resolved. V lost 1 base to trimming and J lost 10 bases, with 8 bases between them. CDR1 and CDR2 from the germline V gene are MGHDK and SYGVNS. This CDR3 is 12 amino acids long. The CDR3 sequence: CASSESSRPQHF. The CDR3 DNA reads TGTGCCAGCAGTGAATCCTCACGTCCCCAGCATTTT. The variable domain in full, with the rest retrieved from reference TRBV25-1 and TRBJ1-5, is EADIYQTPRYLVIGTGKKITLECSQTMGHDKMYWYQQDPGMELHLIHYSYGVNSTEKGDLSSESTVSRIRTEHFPLTLESARPSHTSQYLCASSESSRPQHFGDGTRLSIL.

The chain links TRBV4-1 to TRBJ2-1; TRBD2 agrees at 12 bases. Germline V gene lookup returns CDR1 MGHRA and CDR2 YSYEKL. V shed 5 bases and J 5 bases; nucleotides not matched to a gene: 4. There are 15 residues in the CDR3. The CDR3 here is CASSETSGGNNEQFF. CDR3 coding DNA: TGCGCCAGCAGCGAGACTAGCGGGGGCAACAATGAGCAGTTCTTC.

This rearrangement joins TRBV7-9 to TRBJ2-3; 7 bases are shared with TRBD2. CDR3 length equals 16 residues. The V and J ends lost 4 bases and 0 bases, in that order; junction bases with no gene match: 7. Germline CDR1 reads SEHNR; CDR2 reads FQNEAQ (reference sequence). For the CDR3, the DNA is TGTGCCAGCAGCTCCTCCGGGACTACTAGCACAGATACGCAGTATTTT. This sequence encodes CASSSSGTTSTDTQYF. The whole variable domain, remainder taken from reference TRBV7-9 and TRBJ2-3, is DTGVSQNPRHKITKRGQNVTFRCDPISEHNRLYWYRQTLGQGPEFLTYFQNEAQLEKSRLLSDRFSAERPKGSFSTLEIQRTEQGDSAMYLCASSSSGTTSTDTQYFGPGTRLTVL.